The clone carrying this TCR beta chain has a handful of counts. Its target is not known. These data come from a study of naive and memory T cell subsets. Points from the study as a whole: In CD4 and CD8 cells, diversity dropped from naive through EMRA. No ground truth validated the naive and memory repertoire findings.

An equimolar mix of two oligonucleotides served as the beta constant-region primer for TRBC1 and TRBC2. Four rounds of PCR amplified the ligated cDNA using nested alpha and beta constant-region primers plus SP2. The cDNA 3' end received a ligated single-stranded oligonucleotide carrying the SP2 primer and a 12-nucleotide UMI. TCRdb reanalysed the UMI-ligation and nested PCR reads using MiXCR and keeps one entry per CDR3 protein. Of tens of thousands of distinct CDR3 sequences in the sample, roughly 10% were seen once. The sequencing sample was made of central memory CD8+ T cells from blood. The source is a human donor in good health.

DNA of the CDR3: TGTGCCGCCTTTGGGGGAGAGCAGTTCTTC. Its protein is CAAFGGEQFF. The chain has TRBV2 and TRBJ2-1; D tentatively fits TRBD1 or TRBD2 (5 bases each). V was trimmed by 11 bases and J by 10 bases, leaving 12 bases between them. The germline CDR1 and CDR2 sequences are SNHLY and FYNNEI. The CDR3 spans 10 residues. Together with reference TRBV2 and TRBJ2-1, the CDR3 gives the full variable domain: EPEVTQTPSHQVTQMGQEVILRCVPISNHLYFYWYRQILGQKVEFLVSFYNNEISEKSEIFDDQFSVERPDGSNFTLKIRSTKLEDSAMYFCAAFGGEQFFGPGTRLTVL.